The rows below give T cell receptor beta chains drawn from one sample of a study of identifying expanded T cells in peripheral blood. Repertoires were generated with immunoSEQ multiplex PCR, while TCRdb's copy carries only in-frame clones and drops some. The table lists 50,000 or so clones, about 92% of them singletons. The specimen was blood. The source of these receptors is a person between 18 and 70 years old in good health. CDR3s leave out the opening cysteine and the closing phenylalanine or tryptophan. Each record gives: V gene, J gene, clone size, CDR3 protein. Clone sizes are given selectively: once, few, many, or a class where the clone is expanded.

>TRBV14|TRBJ2-3|once
ASSQVSVRTRCRTDTQY
>TRBV7-2|TRBJ1-2|-
ASSLGLRADRT
>TRBV28|TRBJ2-3|-
ATTPDSGRATDTQY
>TRBV10-2|TRBJ2-2|-
ASSVSELAGWRVTGELF
>TRBV2|TRBJ1-1|-
ASSVEQGVGTEAF
>TRBV11-2|TRBJ2-5|-
ASSLVAATQY
>TRBV7-9|TRBJ1-3|-
ASSLGQPNSGNTIY
>TRBV5-1|TRBJ2-1|-
ASGGTEYNEQF
>TRBV19|TRBJ1-4|-
ASNRVGDEKLF
>TRBV6-1|TRBJ1-2|-
ASSEDRTNYGYT
>TRBV7-6|TRBJ2-1|few
ASSNFEGEQF
>TRBV11-2|TRBJ1-1|-
ASSLDRDRGRITEAF
>TRBV10-3|TRBJ2-5|-
AISEFAGRETQY
>TRBV7-8|TRBJ2-5|-
ASCELQRDNPPETQY
>TRBV5-6|TRBJ2-3|-
ASSFGGGAARTDTQY
>TRBV19|TRBJ1-1|-
ASMAGARVMNTEAF
>TRBV5-6|TRBJ1-1|-
ASSWRHKEAF
>TRBV27|TRBJ2-7|-
ASSLGTGFSEQY
>TRBV28|TRBJ2-5|-
ASTRDLIGETQY
>TRBV6-5|TRBJ2-3|-
ASSYRLSDTQY
>TRBV19|TRBJ1-4|-
ASSIGYYATNEKLF
>TRBV4-1|TRBJ2-7|-
ASSRPGYEQY
>TRBV19|TRBJ1-2|-
ASSINPGNYGYT
>TRBV2|TRBJ1-2|-
ASTGTYGYT
>TRBV28|TRBJ1-3|-
ASRLPGNEPGNTIY
>TRBV6-5|TRBJ1-5|-
ASRRGQGQPQH
>TRBV2|TRBJ2-2|-
ASNVGSAGELF
>TRBV19|TRBJ2-2|-
ASSFQGELF
>TRBV5-6|TRBJ2-7|-
ASSLDMGPSYEQY
>TRBV2|TRBJ2-7|-
ASVSLPYEQY
>TRBV19|TRBJ1-2|-
ASSIDAGGYGYT
>TRBV28|TRBJ2-5|-
ASSLSSGDQETQY
>TRBV7-2|TRBJ1-2|once
ASSLDLSHSYGYT
>TRBV4-1|TRBJ2-3|-
ASSHLSGINTDTQY
>TRBV6-5|TRBJ2-3|-
ASRVGGTDTQY
>TRBV23-1|TRBJ2-2|-
ASSRYGANTGELF
>TRBV2|TRBJ2-2|-
ASSERTGELF
>TRBV4-2|TRBJ1-1|-
ASSQGGVGGSFTEAF
>TRBV28|TRBJ2-6|-
ASSFHGDSGANVLT
>TRBV2|TRBJ1-5|few
ASSERAQPQH
>TRBV11-3|TRBJ2-5|-
ASSLGTSTGGQETQY
>TRBV7-3|TRBJ2-3|-
ASSWAGGTDTQY
>TRBV10-3|TRBJ1-4|once
ATTGQQDEKLF
>TRBV19|TRBJ1-5|-
ASSASDRGDQPQH
>TRBV19|TRBJ2-7|once
ASSYRGQGAVGEQY
>TRBV6-6|TRBJ2-7|-
ASSYTQGSEQY
>TRBV23-1|TRBJ2-7|-
ASSPRQAVQFYEQY
>TRBV5-6|TRBJ2-3|-
ASSFSGTGADTQY
>TRBV19|TRBJ1-2|-
ASSIRDRVKGYT
>TRBV19|TRBJ2-1|few
ASRTGGRYNEQF
>TRBV29-1|TRBJ2-7|few
SGQDLYEQY
>TRBV11-2|TRBJ1-2|-
ASSPEGYGYT
>TRBV4-2|TRBJ2-7|few
ASSQGAGTYEQY
>TRBV11-1|TRBJ2-5|-
AREGLTLLGETQY